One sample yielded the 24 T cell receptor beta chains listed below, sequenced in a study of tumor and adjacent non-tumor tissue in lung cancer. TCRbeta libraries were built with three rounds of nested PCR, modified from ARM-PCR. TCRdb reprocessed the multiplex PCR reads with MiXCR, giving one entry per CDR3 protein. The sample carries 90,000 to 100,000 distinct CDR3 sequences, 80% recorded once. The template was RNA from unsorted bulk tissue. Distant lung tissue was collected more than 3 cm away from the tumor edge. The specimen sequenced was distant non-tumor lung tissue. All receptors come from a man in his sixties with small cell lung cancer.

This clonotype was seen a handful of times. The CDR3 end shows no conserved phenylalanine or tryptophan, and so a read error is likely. The chain's CDR3 is CASSFTETQYL. The CDR3, as DNA: TGTGCCAGCAGCTTCACGGAGACCCAGTACTTA. This sequence joins TRBV5-4 and TRBJ2-5; D gene unclear. Between the trimmed V and J ends, which lost 2 bases and 5 bases, there was a span of 4 bases. The CDR3 is made up of 11 amino acids. The V gene's germline CDR1 is SGHNT and CDR2 YYREEE (reference sequence).

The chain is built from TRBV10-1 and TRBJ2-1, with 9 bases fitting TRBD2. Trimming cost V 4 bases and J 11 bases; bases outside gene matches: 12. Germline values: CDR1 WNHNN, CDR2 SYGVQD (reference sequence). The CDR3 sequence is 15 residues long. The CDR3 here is CASSGLAGARNKQFF. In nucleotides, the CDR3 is TGCGCCAGCAGTGGATTAGCGGGAGCAAGAAATAAGCAGTTCTTC.

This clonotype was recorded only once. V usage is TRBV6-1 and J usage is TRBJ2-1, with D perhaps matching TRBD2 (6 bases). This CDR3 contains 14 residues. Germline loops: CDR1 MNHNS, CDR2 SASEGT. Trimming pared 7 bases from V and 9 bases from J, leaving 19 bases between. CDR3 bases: TGTGCCAGCATCTTTAGCGGAAGTAGAACTGAGCAGTTCTTC. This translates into CASIFSGSRTEQFF.

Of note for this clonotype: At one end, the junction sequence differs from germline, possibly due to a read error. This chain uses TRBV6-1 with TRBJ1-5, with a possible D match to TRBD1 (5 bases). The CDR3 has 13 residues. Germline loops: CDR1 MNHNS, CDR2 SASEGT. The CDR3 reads CASRQCSNQPQHF. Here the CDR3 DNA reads TGCGCCAGTCGACAGTGTAGCAATCAGCCCCAGCATTTT.

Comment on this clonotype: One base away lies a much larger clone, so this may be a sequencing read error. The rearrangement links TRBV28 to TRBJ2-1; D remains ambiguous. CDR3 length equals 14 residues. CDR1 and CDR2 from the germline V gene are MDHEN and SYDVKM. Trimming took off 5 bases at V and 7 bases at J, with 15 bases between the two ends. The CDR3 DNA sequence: TGTGCCAGCAGTATCCTTAGACCGGTAAATGAGCAGTTCTTC. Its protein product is CASSILRPVNEQFF.

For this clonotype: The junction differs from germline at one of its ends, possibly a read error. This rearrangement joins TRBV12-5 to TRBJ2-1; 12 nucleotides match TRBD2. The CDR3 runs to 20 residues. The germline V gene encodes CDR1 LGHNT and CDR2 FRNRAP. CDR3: CACGYQLLLAGGSHYNEQFF. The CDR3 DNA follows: TGTGCTTGTGGCTACCAACTGTTACTAGCGGGAGGCTCCCATTACAATGAGCAGTTCTTC. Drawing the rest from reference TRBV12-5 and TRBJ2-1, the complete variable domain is DARVTQTPRHKVTEMGQEVTMRCQPILGHNTVFWYRQTMMQGLELLAYFRNRAPLDDSGMPKDRFSAEMPDATLATLKIQPSEPRDSAVYFCACGYQLLLAGGSHYNEQFFGPGTRLTVL.

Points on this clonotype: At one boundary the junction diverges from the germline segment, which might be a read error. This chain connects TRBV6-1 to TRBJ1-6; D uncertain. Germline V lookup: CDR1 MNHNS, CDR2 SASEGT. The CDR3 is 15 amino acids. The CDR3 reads CASSDKGDYNSLLHF. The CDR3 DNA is TGTGCCAGCAGTGACAAGGGTGACTATAATTCACTCCTCCACTTT.

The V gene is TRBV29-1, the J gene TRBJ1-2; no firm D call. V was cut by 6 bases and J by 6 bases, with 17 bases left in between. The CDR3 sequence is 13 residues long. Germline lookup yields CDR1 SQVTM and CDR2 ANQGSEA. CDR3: CSVLARVIDGYTF. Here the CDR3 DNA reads TGCAGCGTATTAGCGCGGGTTATCGATGGCTACACCTTC.

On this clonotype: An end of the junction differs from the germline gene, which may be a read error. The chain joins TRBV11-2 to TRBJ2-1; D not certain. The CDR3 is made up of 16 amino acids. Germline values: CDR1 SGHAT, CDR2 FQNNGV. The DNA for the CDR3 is TGTGCCAGCAGTTTAGTGGAGCTGGCCATGGCCAATGAGGAGTTCTTC. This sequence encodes CASSLVELAMANEEFF.

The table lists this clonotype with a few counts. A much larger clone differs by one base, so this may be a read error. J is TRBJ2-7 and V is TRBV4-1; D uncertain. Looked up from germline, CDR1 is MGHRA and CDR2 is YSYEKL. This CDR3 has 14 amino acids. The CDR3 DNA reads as TGCGCCAGCAACCAAGCTCTATCGCAGGTCGAAGCGTACTTC. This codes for CASNQALSQVEAYF.

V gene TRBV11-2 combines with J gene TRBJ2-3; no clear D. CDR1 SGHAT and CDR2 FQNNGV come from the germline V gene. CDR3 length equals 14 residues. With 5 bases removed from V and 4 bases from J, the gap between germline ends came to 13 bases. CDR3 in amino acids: CASSPFVRSDTQYF. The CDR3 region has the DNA TGTGCCAGCAGCCCCTTTGTCCGCTCAGATACGCAGTATTTT.

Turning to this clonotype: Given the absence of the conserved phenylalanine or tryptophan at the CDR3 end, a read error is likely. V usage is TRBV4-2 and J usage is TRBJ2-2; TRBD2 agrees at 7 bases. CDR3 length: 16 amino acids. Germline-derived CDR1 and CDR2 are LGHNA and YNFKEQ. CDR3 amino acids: CASSPGLVSNTGELFS. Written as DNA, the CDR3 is TGTGCTAGCAGCCCCGGACTAGTGAGTAACACCGGGGAGCTGTTTTCT.

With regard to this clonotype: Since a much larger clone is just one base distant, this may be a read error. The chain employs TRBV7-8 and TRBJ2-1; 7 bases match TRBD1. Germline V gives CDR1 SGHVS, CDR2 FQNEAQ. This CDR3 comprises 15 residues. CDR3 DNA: TGTACCAGCAGCTTAGCAGGGGGCTCCTACAATGAGCAGTTCTTC. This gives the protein CTSSLAGGSYNEQFF.

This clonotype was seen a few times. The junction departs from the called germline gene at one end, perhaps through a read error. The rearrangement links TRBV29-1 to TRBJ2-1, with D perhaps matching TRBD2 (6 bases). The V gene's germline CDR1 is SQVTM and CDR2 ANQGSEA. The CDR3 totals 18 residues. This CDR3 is CSVVEGVTSLISYNEQFF. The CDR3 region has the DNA TGCAGCGTGGTGGAGGGAGTGACTAGTCTTATCTCCTATAATGAGCAGTTCTTC.

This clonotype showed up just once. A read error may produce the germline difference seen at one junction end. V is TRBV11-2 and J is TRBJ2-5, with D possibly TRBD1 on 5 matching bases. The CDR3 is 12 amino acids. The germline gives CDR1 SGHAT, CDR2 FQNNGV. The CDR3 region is CASSSPRRKGFF. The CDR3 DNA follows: TGTGCCAGCAGCTCCCCGAGAAGGAAGGGGTTCTTC.

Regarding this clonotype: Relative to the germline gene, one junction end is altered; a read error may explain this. The CDR3 reads CASSAGQGNNGQFF. As DNA, the CDR3 is TGTGCCAGCAGTGCGGGACAAGGAAACAATGGGCAGTTCTTC. This chain connects TRBV12-3 or TRBV12-4 to TRBJ2-1; either TRBD1 or TRBD2 may fit D (6 bases each). This CDR3 region has 14 residues.

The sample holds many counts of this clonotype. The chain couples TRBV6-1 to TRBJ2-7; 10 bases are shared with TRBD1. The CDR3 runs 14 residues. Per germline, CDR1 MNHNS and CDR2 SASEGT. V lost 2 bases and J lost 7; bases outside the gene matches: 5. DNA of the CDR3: TGTGCCAGCAGTGAACCCTGGACAGGGGGGGAGCAGTACGTC. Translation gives CASSEPWTGGEQYV.

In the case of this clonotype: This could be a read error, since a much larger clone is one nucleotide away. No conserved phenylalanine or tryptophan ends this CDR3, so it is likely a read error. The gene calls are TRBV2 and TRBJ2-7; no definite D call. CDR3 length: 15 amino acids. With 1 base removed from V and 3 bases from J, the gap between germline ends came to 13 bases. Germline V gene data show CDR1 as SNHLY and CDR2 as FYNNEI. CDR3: CASSEGPGSGYEQYI. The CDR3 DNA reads TGTGCCAGCAGTGAAGGGCCAGGATCAGGCTACGAGCAGTACATC.

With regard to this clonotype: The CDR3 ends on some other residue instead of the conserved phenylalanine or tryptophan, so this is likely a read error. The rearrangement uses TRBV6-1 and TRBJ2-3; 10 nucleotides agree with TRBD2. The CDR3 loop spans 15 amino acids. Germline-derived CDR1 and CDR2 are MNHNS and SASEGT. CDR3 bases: TGTGCCAGCAGTGAACTAGCGGGAGACACAGACACGCAGTATCTT. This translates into CASSELAGDTDTQYL.

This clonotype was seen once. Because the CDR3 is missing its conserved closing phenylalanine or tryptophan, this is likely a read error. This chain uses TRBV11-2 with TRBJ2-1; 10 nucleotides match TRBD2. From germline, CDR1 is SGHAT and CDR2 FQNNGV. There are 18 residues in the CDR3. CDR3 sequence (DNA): TGTGGCAGCAACTTAGGAGTAGCGGGAGGCTACTACTACAATGAGCAGTTCTTA. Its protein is CGSNLGVAGGYYYNEQFL.

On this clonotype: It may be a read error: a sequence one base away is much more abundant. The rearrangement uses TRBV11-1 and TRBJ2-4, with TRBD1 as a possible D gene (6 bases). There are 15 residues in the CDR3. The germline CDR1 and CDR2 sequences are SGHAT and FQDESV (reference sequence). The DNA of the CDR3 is TGTGCCAGCAGCTTAGGACAGGCAGCCAAAAACACTCAGTACTTC. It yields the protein CASSLGQAAKNTQYF.

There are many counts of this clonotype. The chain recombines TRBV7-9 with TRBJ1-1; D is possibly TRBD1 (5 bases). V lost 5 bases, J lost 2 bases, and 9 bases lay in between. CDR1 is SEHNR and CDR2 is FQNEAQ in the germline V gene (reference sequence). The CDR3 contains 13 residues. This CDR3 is CASSPQGNTEAFF. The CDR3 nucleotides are TGTGCCAGCAGCCCCCAGGGAAACACTGAAGCTTTCTTT.

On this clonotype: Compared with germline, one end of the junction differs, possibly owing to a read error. CDR3 nucleotide sequence: TGTGCCAGCAGCCTCGGGGGGACCGGCTTCACCTTC. Its protein is CASSLGGTGFTF. The chain couples TRBV6-5 to TRBJ1-2; possibly TRBD1 for D (5 bases). Germline V CDR1 and CDR2: MNHEY, SVGAGI. CDR3 size: 12 residues.

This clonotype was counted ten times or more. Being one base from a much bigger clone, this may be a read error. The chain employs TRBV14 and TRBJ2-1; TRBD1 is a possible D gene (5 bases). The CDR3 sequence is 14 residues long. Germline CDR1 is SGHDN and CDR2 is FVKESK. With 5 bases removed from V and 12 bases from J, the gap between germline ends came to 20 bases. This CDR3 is CASSVHPQGAVQFF. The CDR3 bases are TGTGCCAGCAGCGTGCATCCCCAGGGTGCTGTGCAGTTCTTC.